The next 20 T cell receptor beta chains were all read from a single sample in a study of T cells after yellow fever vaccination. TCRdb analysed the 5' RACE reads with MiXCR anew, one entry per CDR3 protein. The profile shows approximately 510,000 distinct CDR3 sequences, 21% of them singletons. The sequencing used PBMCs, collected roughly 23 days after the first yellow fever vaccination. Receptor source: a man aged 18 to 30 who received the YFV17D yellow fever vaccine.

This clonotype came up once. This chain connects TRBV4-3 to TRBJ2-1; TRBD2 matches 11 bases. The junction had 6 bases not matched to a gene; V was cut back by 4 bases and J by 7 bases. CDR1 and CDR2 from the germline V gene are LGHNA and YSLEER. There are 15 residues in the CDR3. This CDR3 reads CASSPSGGPQNEQFF. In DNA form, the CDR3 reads TGCGCCAGCAGCCCTAGCGGGGGGCCTCAGAATGAGCAGTTCTTC.

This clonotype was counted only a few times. This chain's CDR3 is CASSFRRGHEQFF. The CDR3 DNA sequence: TGTGCCAGCAGCTTTCGGCGGGGGCATGAGCAGTTCTTC. The chain couples TRBV7-9 to TRBJ2-1; tentative D call: TRBD2 (7 bases). Per germline, CDR1 SEHNR and CDR2 FQNEAQ (reference sequence). The CDR3 spans 13 residues. Trimming cost V 3 bases and J 8 bases, with 11 bases left between them.

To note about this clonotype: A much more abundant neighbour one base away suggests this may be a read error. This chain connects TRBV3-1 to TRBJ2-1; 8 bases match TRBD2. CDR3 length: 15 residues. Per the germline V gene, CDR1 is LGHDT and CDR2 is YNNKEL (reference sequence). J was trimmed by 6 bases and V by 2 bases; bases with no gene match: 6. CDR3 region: CASSQTGGFSNEQFF. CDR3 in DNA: TGTGCCAGCAGCCAAACGGGAGGGTTCTCCAATGAGCAGTTCTTC.

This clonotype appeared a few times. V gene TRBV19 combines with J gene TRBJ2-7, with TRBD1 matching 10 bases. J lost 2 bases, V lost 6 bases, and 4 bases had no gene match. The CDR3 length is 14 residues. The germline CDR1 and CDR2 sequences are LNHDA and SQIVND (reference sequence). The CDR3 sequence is CASSTGTGAYEQYF. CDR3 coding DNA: TGTGCCAGTAGCACCGGGACAGGGGCCTACGAGCAGTACTTC.

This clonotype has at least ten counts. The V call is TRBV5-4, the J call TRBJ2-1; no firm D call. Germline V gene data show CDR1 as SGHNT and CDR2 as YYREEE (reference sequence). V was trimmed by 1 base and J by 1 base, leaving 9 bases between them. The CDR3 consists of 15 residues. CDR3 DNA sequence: TGTGCCAGCAGCTTGATGACGAGTTCCTACAATGAGCAGTTCTTC. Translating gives CASSLMTSSYNEQFF.

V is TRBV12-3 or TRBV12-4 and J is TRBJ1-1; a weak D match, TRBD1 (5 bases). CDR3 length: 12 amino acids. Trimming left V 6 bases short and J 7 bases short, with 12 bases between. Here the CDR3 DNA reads TGTGCCAGCAGAAGGGACGCGGGTGAAGCTTTCTTT. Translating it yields CASRRDAGEAFF.

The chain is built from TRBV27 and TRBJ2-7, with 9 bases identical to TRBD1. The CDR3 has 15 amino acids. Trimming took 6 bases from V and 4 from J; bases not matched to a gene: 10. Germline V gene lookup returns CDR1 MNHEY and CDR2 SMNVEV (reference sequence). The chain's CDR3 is CASSLTGTGRYEQYF. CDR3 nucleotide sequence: TGTGCCAGCAGCCTCACCGGGACAGGGAGGTACGAGCAGTACTTC.

CDR3 nucleotide sequence: TGTGCCATCAGTGAGTCCGGGGGACACTTGAACACTGAAGCTTTCTTT. This codes for CAISESGGHLNTEAFF. The chain joins TRBV10-3 to TRBJ1-1, with a weak D call TRBD1 (6 bases). The CDR3 sequence is 16 residues long. The V gene's germline CDR1 is ENHRY and CDR2 SYGVKD. Trimming took off 0 bases at V and 0 bases at J, with 11 bases between the two ends.

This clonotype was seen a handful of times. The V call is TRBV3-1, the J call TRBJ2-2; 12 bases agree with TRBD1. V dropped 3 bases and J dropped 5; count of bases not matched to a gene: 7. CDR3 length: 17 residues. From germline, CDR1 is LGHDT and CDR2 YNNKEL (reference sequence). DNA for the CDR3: TGTGCCAGCAGCCAGACGGGACAGGGGGCTTATACCGGGGAGCTGTTTTTT. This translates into CASSQTGQGAYTGELFF.

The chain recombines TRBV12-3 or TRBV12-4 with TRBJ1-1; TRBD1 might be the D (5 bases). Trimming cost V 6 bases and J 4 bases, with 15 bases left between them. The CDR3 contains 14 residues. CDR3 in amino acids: CASRRPGLITEAFF. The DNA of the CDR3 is TGTGCCAGCAGGAGGCCAGGGTTGATCACTGAAGCTTTCTTT.

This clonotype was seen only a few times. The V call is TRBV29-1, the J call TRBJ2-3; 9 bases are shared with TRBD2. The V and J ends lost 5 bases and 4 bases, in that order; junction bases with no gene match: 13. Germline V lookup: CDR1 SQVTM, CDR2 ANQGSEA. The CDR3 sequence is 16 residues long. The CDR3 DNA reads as TGCAGCGTTCAACCCCTAGGCGGGGGGGGCTCAGATACGCAGTATTTT. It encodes CSVQPLGGGGSDTQYF.

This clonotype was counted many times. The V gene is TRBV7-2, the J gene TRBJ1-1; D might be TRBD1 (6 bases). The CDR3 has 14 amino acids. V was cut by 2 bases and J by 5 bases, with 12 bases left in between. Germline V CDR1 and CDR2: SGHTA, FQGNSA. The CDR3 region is CASSLWGRGTEAFF. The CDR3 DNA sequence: TGTGCCAGCAGCTTATGGGGGCGCGGTACTGAAGCTTTCTTT. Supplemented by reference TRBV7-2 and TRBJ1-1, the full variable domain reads GAGVSQSPSNKVTEKGKDVELRCDPISGHTALYWYRQSLGQGLEFLIYFQGNSAPDKSGLPSDRFSAERTGGSVSTLTIQRTQQEDSAVYLCASSLWGRGTEAFFGQGTRLTVV.

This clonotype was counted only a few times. DNA of the CDR3: TGCAGTGCACCAGCGGTTGAGCAGTTCTTC. Translated, it gives CSAPAVEQFF. The chain recombines TRBV20-1 with TRBJ2-1; D may be TRBD2 (5 bases). Germline CDR1 is DFQATT and CDR2 is SNEGSKA (reference sequence). V dropped 6 bases and J dropped 9 bases, with 9 bases sitting between them. The CDR3 totals 10 residues.

CDR3 in amino acids: CASSGYLAGGRETQYF. In nucleotides, the CDR3 is TGTGCCAGCAGCGGTTACCTAGCGGGGGGTCGAGAGACCCAGTACTTC. This chain connects TRBV9 to TRBJ2-5; 11 bases map to TRBD2. CDR1 and CDR2 (germline): SGDLS, YYNGEE. J lost 4 bases, V lost 3 bases, and 8 bases had no gene match. The CDR3 covers 16 residues.

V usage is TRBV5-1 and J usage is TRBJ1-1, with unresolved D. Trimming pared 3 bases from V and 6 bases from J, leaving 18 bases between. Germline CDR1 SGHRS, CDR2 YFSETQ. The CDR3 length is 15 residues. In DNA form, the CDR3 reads TGCGCCAGCAGCTCGGAAGGCACTTCATCCGCTGAAGCTTTCTTT. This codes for CASSSEGTSSAEAFF. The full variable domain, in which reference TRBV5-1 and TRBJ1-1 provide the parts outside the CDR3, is KAGVTQTPRYLIKTRGQQVTLSCSPISGHRSVSWYQQTPGQGLQFLFEYFSETQRNKGNFPGRFSGRQFSNSRSEMNVSTLELGDSALYLCASSSEGTSSAEAFFGQGTRLTVV.

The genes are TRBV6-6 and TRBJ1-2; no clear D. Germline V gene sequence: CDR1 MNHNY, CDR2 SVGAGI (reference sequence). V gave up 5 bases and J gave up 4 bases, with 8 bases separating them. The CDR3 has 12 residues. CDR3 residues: CASSPPSYGYTF. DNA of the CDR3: TGTGCCAGCAGTCCACCTAGCTATGGCTACACCTTC.

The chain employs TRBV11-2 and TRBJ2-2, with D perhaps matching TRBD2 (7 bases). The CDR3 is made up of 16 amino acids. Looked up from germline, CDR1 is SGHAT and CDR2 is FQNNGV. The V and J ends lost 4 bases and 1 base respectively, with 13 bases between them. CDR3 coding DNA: TGTGCCAGCAGCTCGTGGCGGGGGCAGAACACCGGGGAGCTGTTTTTT. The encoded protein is CASSSWRGQNTGELFF.

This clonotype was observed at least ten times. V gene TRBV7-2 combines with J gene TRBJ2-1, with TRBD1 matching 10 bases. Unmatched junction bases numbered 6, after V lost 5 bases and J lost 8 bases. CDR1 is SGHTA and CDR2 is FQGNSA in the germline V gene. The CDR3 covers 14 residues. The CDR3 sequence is CASSPDRGRDEQFF. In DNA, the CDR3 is TGTGCCAGCAGCCCCGACAGGGGGCGCGATGAGCAGTTCTTC.

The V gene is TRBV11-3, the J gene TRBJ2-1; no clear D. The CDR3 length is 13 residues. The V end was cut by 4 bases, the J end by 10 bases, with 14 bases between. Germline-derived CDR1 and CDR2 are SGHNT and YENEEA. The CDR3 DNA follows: TGTGCCAGCAGCTCCCGCGAGTCTTGGGAGCAGTTCTTC. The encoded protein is CASSSRESWEQFF.

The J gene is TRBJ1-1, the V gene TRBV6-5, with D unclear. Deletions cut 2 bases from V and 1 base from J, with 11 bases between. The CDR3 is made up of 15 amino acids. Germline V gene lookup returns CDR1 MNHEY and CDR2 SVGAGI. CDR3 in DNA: TGTGCCAGCAGTTACCCCGGGGTTGCGAACACTGAAGCTTTCTTT. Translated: CASSYPGVANTEAFF.